This TCR beta chain originates from a study of T cell repertoires in cytomegalovirus infection. Notes on the study in general: There were HLA-C-restricted CMV-specific TCR beta clonotypes dominating the ex vivo response.

Germline V lookup: CDR1 LGHNA, CDR2 YNFKEQ. CDR3 length: 15 residues. V was pared by 1 base and J by 2 bases, with 11 bases between. Via MiXCR, TCRdb re-called the reads, giving one row per CDR3 protein. The sample shows roughly 300,000 distinct CDR3 sequences, over 7.5% of them seen only once. There are many counts of this clonotype. Its cognate antigen is unknown. The rearrangement joins TRBV4-2 to TRBJ1-2, with D hard to call. The sample consisted of PBMCs. The origin of this receptor is a human donor in good health (CMV status not recorded). Some clones in this sample may be carry-over from other donors' samples. In nucleotides, the CDR3 is TGTGCCAGCAGCCAAGTAGGGTACCCCAACTATGGCTACACCTTC. Residues: CASSQVGYPNYGYTF.